One and the same sample provided the 23 T cell receptor beta chains below, sequenced in a study of radiotherapy plus CTLA-4 blockade in lung cancer. Profiling relied on immunoSEQ multiplex PCR, and the TCRdb table lists in-frame clones only, not all of them. The sample contains 35,000 to 45,000 clones, 70% to 80% of which appear only once. The starting material was peripheral blood, obtained from a patient treated with radiotherapy plus ipilimumab. The receptors were gathered from a human donor with non-small cell lung cancer whose response to radiotherapy plus ipilimumab could not be evaluated.

The rearrangement links TRBV7-2 to TRBJ1-5; D call uncertain. Germline V gene data show CDR1 as SGHTA and CDR2 as FQGNSA. This CDR3 is 15 amino acids long. Trimming removed 5 bases from V and 0 bases from J, with 11 bases in between. Here the CDR3 DNA reads TGTGCCAGCAGCGACGACAAACTTAGCAATCAGCCCCAGCATTTT. Amino acid sequence: CASSDDKLSNQPQHF.

The genes are TRBV5-6 and TRBJ1-5; the match to TRBD1 covers 8 bases. V dropped 4 bases and J dropped 7; count of bases not matched to a gene: 13. The CDR3 covers 16 residues. Germline lookup yields CDR1 SGHDT and CDR2 YYEEEE. In DNA form, the CDR3 reads TGTGCCAGCAGCCAAGCCGGACAGGGCGTTACGCAGCCCCAGCATTTT. The encoded protein is CASSQAGQGVTQPQHF.

Only a few counts were recorded for this clone. The J gene is TRBJ1-1, the V gene TRBV29-1; D may be TRBD1 (6 bases). This CDR3 comprises 12 residues. Germline V gene lookup returns CDR1 SQVTM and CDR2 ANQGSEA. V was cut by 7 bases and J by 2 bases, with 11 bases left in between. For the CDR3, the DNA is TGCAGCGCCGGACAGTACAACACTGAAGCTTTCTTT. This translates into CSAGQYNTEAFF.

The CDR3 reads CASRPLAGGSYEQYF. CDR3 nucleotide sequence: TGTGCCAGCAGACCCCTAGCGGGAGGATCCTACGAGCAGTACTTC. The chain employs TRBV4-2 and TRBJ2-7, with 11 bases aligning to TRBD2. CDR1 is LGHNA, CDR2 YNFKEQ, per germline. With V trimmed by 6 bases and J by 1 base, 5 bases remained unmatched. This CDR3 comprises 15 residues.

The chain recombines TRBV18 with TRBJ1-2, with 8 bases that match TRBD1. This CDR3 spans 15 amino acids. CDR1 KGHSH and CDR2 LQKENI come from the germline V gene. Trimming removed 3 bases from V and 0 bases from J; junction bases left unmatched: 3. Here the CDR3 reads CASSPGTGTNYGYTF. CDR3 DNA: TGTGCCAGCTCACCGGGGACAGGAACTAACTATGGCTACACCTTC.

This sequence joins TRBV4-3 and TRBJ2-1, with 14 nucleotides matching TRBD2. This CDR3 region has 18 residues. Germline V CDR1 and CDR2: LGHNA, YSLEER. J gave up 7 bases and V 2 bases, and 10 bases lay outside the gene matches. The DNA for the CDR3 is TGCGCCAGCAGCCAATCCTCGCCCGGGACTAGCGGGAGTAATGAGCAGTTCTTC. This encodes CASSQSSPGTSGSNEQFF.

In this sample, this clone turned up once. This chain connects TRBV7-9 to TRBJ1-2, with D maybe TRBD1 (6 bases). V dropped 7 bases and J dropped 4 bases, with 19 bases sitting between them. This CDR3 is 15 amino acids long. In germline, CDR1 is SEHNR, CDR2 FQNEAQ (reference sequence). The CDR3 loop reads CASIRGGLAAYGYTF. In DNA, the CDR3 is TGTGCCAGCATCCGGGGGGGGCTAGCGGCCTATGGCTACACCTTC.

The chain joins TRBV4-2 to TRBJ2-3; TRBD2 matches 9 bases. After removal of 4 bases from V and 2 bases from J, the junction contained 4 bases not matched to a gene. There are 15 residues in the CDR3. CDR1 is LGHNA, CDR2 YNFKEQ, per germline. In DNA, the CDR3 is TGTGCCAGCAGCCCCCGCGGGGGGGACACAGATACGCAGTATTTT. This sequence encodes CASSPRGGDTDTQYF.

The CDR3: CASSPQGTPLVDTQYF. DNA of the CDR3: TGTGCCAGCAGCCCACAAGGGACTCCTCTTGTAGATACGCAGTATTTT. The rearrangement links TRBV7-3 to TRBJ2-3; D might be TRBD2 (6 bases). The ends were cut back, 5 bases at V and 5 bases at J, with 20 bases in the middle. The CDR3 extends over 16 amino acids. Per the germline V gene, CDR1 is SGHTA and CDR2 is FQGTGA.

This clone has just a few counts. The V and J genes are TRBV5-6 and TRBJ2-1, with a weak D call TRBD2 (5 bases). Germline-derived CDR1 and CDR2 are SGHDT and YYEEEE. This CDR3 comprises 13 residues. With 2 bases removed from V and 8 bases from J, the gap between germline ends came to 11 bases. Here the CDR3 DNA reads TGTGCCAGCAGCTTCGGAGCGAGGGATGAGCAGTTCTTC. This gives the protein CASSFGARDEQFF. Full variable domain (remainder filled in from reference TRBV5-6 and TRBJ2-1): DAGVTQSPTHLIKTRGQQVTLRCSPKSGHDTVSWYQQALGQGPQFIFQYYEEEERQRGNFPDRFSGHQFPNYSSELNVNALLLGDSALYLCASSFGARDEQFFGPGTRLTVL.

The rearrangement links TRBV5-4 to TRBJ2-7, with TRBD1 identical over 7 bases. The V and J ends lost 3 bases and 1 base, in that order; junction bases with no gene match: 4. Looked up from germline, CDR1 is SGHNT and CDR2 is YYREEE (reference sequence). The CDR3 is 14 residues long. The CDR3 DNA is TGTGCCAGCAGCTCAGGGGACAGATCCTACGAGCAGTACTTC. It codes for CASSSGDRSYEQYF.

This chain uses TRBV7-9 with TRBJ2-5, with TRBD2 matching 8 bases. V shed 5 bases and J 5 bases; nucleotides not matched to a gene: 22. There are 19 residues in the CDR3. Germline CDR1 is SEHNR and CDR2 is FQNEAQ (reference sequence). The CDR3 nucleotides read TGTGCCAGCAGCGACTTCGAGGACAGCGGGGGTTTTTCTAGGGAGACCCAGTACTTC. This encodes CASSDFEDSGGFSRETQYF.

The V gene is TRBV19, the J gene TRBJ2-2; tentatively, D is TRBD1 (6 bases). The CDR3 covers 16 residues. V was cut by 4 bases and J by 6 bases, with 18 bases left in between. Germline CDR1 LNHDA, CDR2 SQIVND (reference sequence). In nucleotides, the CDR3 is TGTGCCAGTAGTACCCCCCACAGGGTGTCCGCCGGGGAGCTGTTTTTT. Its protein product is CASSTPHRVSAGELFF.

The rearrangement links TRBV9 to TRBJ1-1; TRBD1 aligns across 9 bases. This CDR3 is 15 amino acids long. The germline V gene encodes CDR1 SGDLS and CDR2 YYNGEE. Trimming removed 2 bases from V and 1 base from J; junction bases left unmatched: 3. This chain's CDR3 is CASSVLGQGNTEAFF. CDR3 sequence (DNA): TGTGCCAGCAGCGTCTTGGGACAGGGGAACACTGAAGCTTTCTTT.

The chain carries TRBV6-6 and TRBJ1-5; 7 nucleotides line up with TRBD1. With V trimmed by 2 bases and J by 1 base, 2 bases remained unmatched. The germline V gene has CDR1 MNHNY and CDR2 SVGAGI (reference sequence). The length of the CDR3 is 15 residues. CDR3 residues: CASSYRGLSNQPQHF. The CDR3 nucleotides read TGTGCCAGCAGTTACAGGGGGCTGAGCAATCAGCCCCAGCATTTT.

The chain joins TRBV4-1 to TRBJ2-7; TRBD1 is a possible D gene (5 bases). The CDR3 totals 15 residues. CDR1 is MGHRA, CDR2 YSYEKL, per germline. The ends were cut back, 1 base at V and 0 bases at J, with 10 bases in the middle. CDR3 DNA: TGCGCCAGCAGCCAAGCCCCAGGGTTCTCCTACGAGCAGTACTTC. This translates into CASSQAPGFSYEQYF.

DNA of the CDR3: TGTGCCAGTAGTCTGACCCTCCTCGGGTACAATGAGCAGTTCTTC. The encoded protein is CASSLTLLGYNEQFF. V gene TRBV19 combines with J gene TRBJ2-1, with D unresolved. The CDR3 loop spans 15 amino acids. Germline V CDR1 and CDR2: LNHDA, SQIVND (reference sequence). The V end lost 5 bases, the J end lost 4 bases, and 15 bases lay between the germline ends.

The V and J genes are TRBV18 and TRBJ1-3; no firm D call. CDR1 and CDR2 (germline): KGHSH, LQKENI. The V end lost 2 bases, the J end lost 2 bases, and 10 bases lay between the germline ends. CDR3 length: 15 amino acids. The chain's CDR3 is CASSPGQTTGNTIYF. The CDR3 nucleotides are TGTGCCAGCTCACCAGGCCAAACAACTGGAAACACCATATATTTT.

The chain employs TRBV6-4 and TRBJ1-1, with D perhaps matching TRBD1 (6 bases). CDR1 and CDR2 from the germline V gene are MRHNA and SNTAGT. Trimming stripped 6 bases from V and 8 bases from J, with 19 bases between. The CDR3 is 14 amino acids. In nucleotides, the CDR3 is TGTGCCAGCAGGAAAACCGGGACAACCCTCGAAGCTTTCTTT. This encodes CASRKTGTTLEAFF.

In its sample, this clone was seen a few times. The chain carries TRBV20-1 and TRBJ2-7, with D perhaps TRBD2 (6 bases). Trimming stripped 2 bases from V and 5 bases from J, with 7 bases between. Looked up from germline, CDR1 is DFQATT and CDR2 is SNEGSKA (reference sequence). This CDR3 comprises 11 residues. CDR3: CSARLANEQYF. In nucleotides, the CDR3 is TGCAGTGCTAGACTAGCGAACGAGCAGTACTTC.

The chain couples TRBV6-6 to TRBJ1-3; 7 bases map to TRBD1. V was pared by 0 bases and J by 3 bases, with 5 bases of the junction left unmatched. Germline CDR1 MNHNY, CDR2 SVGAGI (reference sequence). This CDR3 comprises 16 residues. The CDR3 DNA reads TGTGCCAGCAGTTACTCGAATTCAGGGGGTGGAAACACCATATATTTT. Translated: CASSYSNSGGGNTIYF.

The sample holds a few counts of this clone. The chain uses TRBV5-4 and TRBJ1-1; D unresolved. The CDR3 spans 12 residues. V was pared by 4 bases and J by 4 bases, with 8 bases between. The V gene's germline CDR1 is SGHNT and CDR2 YYREEE (reference sequence). The CDR3 loop is CASSDLFTEAFF. The DNA of the CDR3 is TGTGCCAGCAGCGACTTATTCACTGAAGCTTTCTTT.

The chain couples TRBV28 to TRBJ1-2, with TRBD1 matching over 8 bases. V lost 5 bases to trimming and J lost 8 bases; unmatched junction nucleotides: 4. The CDR3 sequence is 12 residues long. CDR1 and CDR2 from the germline V gene are MDHEN and SYDVKM. The CDR3 spells CASSGQGVGYTF. In DNA, the CDR3 is TGTGCCAGCAGTGGACAGGGAGTCGGCTACACCTTC.